The rows below give T cell receptor beta chains drawn from one sample of a study of blood T cell repertoires in COVID-19. Assay: immunoSEQ multiplex PCR; the TCRdb copy retains only in-frame clones and omits some. In the table there are about 94,000 clones, about four fifths of which are singletons. The source material was peripheral blood. Every receptor here comes from a human donor in a cohort sampled during active COVID-19. Each CDR3 is given without its conserved first and last residue. Size values are once, few and many counts, or a class for expanded clones, and some rows have none.

cdr3_aa j_call clone_size v_call cdr3_length
ASSYVRDRDIYGYT TRBJ1-2 . TRBV28 14
ASSPQGAGTEAF TRBJ1-1 once TRBV19 12
ASSLATSGSWYEQY TRBJ2-7 . TRBV7-8 14
ASSARQGKLF TRBJ1-4 . TRBV21-1 10
ASSVALGGEQF TRBJ2-1 . TRBV5-1 11
ASSSWGRVTYGYT TRBJ1-2 . TRBV9 13
ASSARLNTEAF TRBJ1-1 few TRBV5-1 11
ASSLGTGLRDTQY TRBJ2-3 . TRBV7-3 13
ASSLANRGLGDEQY TRBJ2-7 . TRBV28 14
ASRPQDYGNTIY TRBJ1-3 . TRBV6-5 12
ASSWGQGSAEAF TRBJ1-1 . TRBV13 12
ATGTSVNNEQF TRBJ2-1 few TRBV28 11
ASSPEGAGTQY TRBJ2-5 . TRBV5-1 11
ASSQSGPYEQY TRBJ2-7 . TRBV7-9 11
ASRNLAGKLYEQY TRBJ2-7 . TRBV2 13
ASSFEREATGELF TRBJ2-2 . TRBV5-6 13
ASSAATGGDGNTIY TRBJ1-3 . TRBV2 14
ASSSNYEQY TRBJ2-7 . TRBV12-3/TRBV12-4 9
SVEEAGGGYGYT TRBJ1-2 . TRBV29-1 12
ASSLEGEFHQPQH TRBJ1-5 few TRBV5-1 13
ASSSQPGLKSEKLF TRBJ1-4 . TRBV18 14
ASNKGGQETQY TRBJ2-5 few TRBV2 11
ASSRGTGGYEQY TRBJ2-7 . TRBV27 12
ASRGLTGIETQY TRBJ2-5 . TRBV7-9 12
ASSSLDMYTDTQY TRBJ2-3 . TRBV5-1 13
ASSLRDRQELF . . TRBV14 11
ASRPGGGDGKLF TRBJ1-4 . TRBV14 12
ASSYSPSGGVYNEQF TRBJ2-1 . TRBV6-2/TRBV6-3 15
ASSPPATGELF TRBJ2-2 . TRBV18 11
ASSWGQGAGARTDTQY TRBJ2-3 . TRBV5-1 16
ASSTYTEAF TRBJ1-1 few TRBV19 9
ASSLTNLGQARNTIY TRBJ1-3 once TRBV28 15
ASSSGGKETQY TRBJ2-5 once TRBV12-3/TRBV12-4 11
ASGLVYPEVKSYEQY TRBJ2-7 once TRBV12-5 15
ASSLVGTRGNTEAF TRBJ1-1 . TRBV7-6 14
ASSLLGGVRANTEAF TRBJ1-1 . TRBV9 15
ASSPARAGAREQY TRBJ2-7 . TRBV18 13
ASSTLYTEAF TRBJ1-1 . TRBV12-3/TRBV12-4 10
ASSPPGDRTNTIY TRBJ1-3 . TRBV18 13
ASSGGGWGYT TRBJ1-2 . TRBV28 10
ASSPGTGKGYT TRBJ1-2 . TRBV28 11
ASSLSRVRETQY TRBJ2-5 . TRBV7-8 12
ASSQVGLAGSNEQY TRBJ2-7 . TRBV4-1 14
ASSFFQRSSYNEQF TRBJ2-1 . TRBV5-4 14
ASSPVGGGPDTQY TRBJ2-3 . TRBV7-2 13
AIKGTQYYEQY TRBJ2-7 . TRBV10-3 11
AISAGTEAF TRBJ2-1 few TRBV10-3 9
ASSALMRGDTIY TRBJ1-3 . TRBV10-1 12
ASSSYPSREGLYEQY TRBJ2-7 . TRBV28 15
ASSLTGGNQPQH TRBJ1-5 many TRBV6-2/TRBV6-3 12
ASSQDGLSNSPLH TRBJ1-6 . TRBV6-5 13
ASSPSAGPYEQY TRBJ2-7 once TRBV9 12
ASSLGGLRGANVLT TRBJ2-6 . TRBV27 14
ASSPPAHSSVQETQY TRBJ2-5 . TRBV18 15